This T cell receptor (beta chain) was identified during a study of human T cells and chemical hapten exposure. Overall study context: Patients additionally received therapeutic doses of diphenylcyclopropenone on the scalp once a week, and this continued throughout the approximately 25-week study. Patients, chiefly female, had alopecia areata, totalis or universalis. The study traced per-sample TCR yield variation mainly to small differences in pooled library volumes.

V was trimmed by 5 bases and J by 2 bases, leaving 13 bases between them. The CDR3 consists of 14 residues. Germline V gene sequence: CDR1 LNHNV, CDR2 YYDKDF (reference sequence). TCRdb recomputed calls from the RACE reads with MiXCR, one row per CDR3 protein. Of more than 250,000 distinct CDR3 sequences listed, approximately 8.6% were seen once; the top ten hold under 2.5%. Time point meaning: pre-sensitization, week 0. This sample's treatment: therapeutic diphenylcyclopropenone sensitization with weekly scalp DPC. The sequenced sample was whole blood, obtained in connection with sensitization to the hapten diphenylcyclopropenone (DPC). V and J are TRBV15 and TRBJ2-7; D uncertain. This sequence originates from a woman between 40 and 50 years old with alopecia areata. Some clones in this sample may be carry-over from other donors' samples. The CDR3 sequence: CATSVGRDTYEQYF. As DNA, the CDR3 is TGTGCCACCAGCGTGGGTCGTGACACCTACGAGCAGTACTTC.